This TCR beta chain was recovered during a study of T cells in tuberculosis. Background on the study: T cells were selected with CD1B tetramers loaded with glucose monomycolate.

Sequencing of TCR-alpha and TCR-beta chains was unpaired. The table came from immunoSEQ multiplex PCR; TCRdb's copy has only in-frame clones and leaves some out. The profile covers roughly 92,000 clones, with roughly 91% appearing a single time and 1.9% taken by the ten largest. Sorting used thawed, overnight-rested PBMC stained with anti-CD3, a viability dye and GMM-loaded CD1B tetramer. CD1B tetramers were loaded with Rhodococcus equi-derived C32 glucose monomycolate. CD14-expressing monocytes were removed from PBMC before cryopreservation and sorting. From each donor, about 100,000 tetramer-negative cells were sorted. Trimming cost V 1 base and J 3 bases, with 7 bases left between them. Germline CDR1 reads MNHNS; CDR2 reads SASEGT. This CDR3 is 13 amino acids long.

V gene TRBV6-1 combines with J gene TRBJ2-7; no definite D call. This receptor was obtained from an adult woman with latent tuberculosis. Sequencing was done on a sample of CD1b-GMM tetramer-negative cells sorted from PBMCs. Written as DNA, the CDR3 is TGTGCCAGCAGTGAAGTTGGCAACTACGAGCAGTACTTC. Its protein is CASSEVGNYEQYF.